These 32 T cell receptor beta chains were all obtained from the same sample, sequenced in a study of blood T cell repertoires in COVID-19. Some clones are missing from TCRdb's copy, which holds only in-frame ones; the method was immunoSEQ multiplex PCR. The sample has approximately 300,000 clones, approximately 85% seen once; the top ten hold 0.7% to 0.9%. Sequenced material: peripheral blood. The receptors originated from a human donor with COVID-19, enrolled during active disease. The donor label of this sample is uncertain.

The chain employs TRBV5-1 and TRBJ2-6; 7 nucleotides line up with TRBD1. CDR1 and CDR2 from the germline V gene are SGHRS and YFSETQ. This CDR3 region has 17 residues. V lost 4 bases and J lost 0; bases outside the gene matches: 7. In DNA, the CDR3 is TGCGCCAGCAGCCCTGACAGGGTAAGCTCTGGGGCCAACGTCCTGACTTTC. Translation: CASSPDRVSSGANVLTF.

This rearrangement joins TRBV6-5 to TRBJ1-2; the match to TRBD1 covers 9 bases. Per the germline V gene, CDR1 is MNHEY and CDR2 is SVGAGI. The CDR3 runs 15 residues. The trim removed 4 bases at V and 2 bases at J, leaving 5 bases unmatched. The CDR3 DNA follows: TGTGCCAGCAGTTCGCCGGGACAGGGAAACTATGGCTACACCTTC. Protein product: CASSSPGQGNYGYTF.

This clone has only a few counts. The chain uses TRBV11-3 and TRBJ2-7; 10 bases agree with TRBD1. Germline values: CDR1 SGHNT, CDR2 YENEEA. The ends lost 5 bases at V and 4 bases at J; junction bases unmatched: 5. This CDR3 contains 14 residues. The CDR3 DNA is TGTGCCAGCAGCCCCAGGGACAGGGGATACGAGCAGTACTTC. Its protein is CASSPRDRGYEQYF.

This clone was seen just once. V and J are TRBV28 and TRBJ2-1, with 9 bases identical to TRBD2. The CDR3 has 17 residues. Trimming took 8 bases from V and 1 from J; bases not matched to a gene: 12. CDR1 is MDHEN, CDR2 SYDVKM, per germline. CDR3 nucleotide sequence: TGTGCCAGCCGCGCCGTAGCGGGAGAGGGGTCCTACAATGAGCAGTTCTTC. It yields the protein CASRAVAGEGSYNEQFF.

V and J are TRBV5-4 and TRBJ2-7; 8 positions agree with TRBD1. CDR3 length: 14 amino acids. V lost 10 bases and J lost 1; bases outside the gene matches: 10. Germline CDR1 SGHNT, CDR2 YYREEE (reference sequence). CDR3 sequence (DNA): TGTGCCTCTCAACTTGACAGGGGTTCCTACGAGCAGTACTTC. It translates to CASQLDRGSYEQYF.

Turning to this clone: The same CDR3 can be traced to other DNA sequences in this sample. The CDR3 loop reads CASSLAAGSAGELFF. In DNA form, the CDR3 reads TGCGCCAGCAGCTTGGCAGCGGGATCTGCCGGGGAGCTGTTTTTT. This sequence joins TRBV5-1 and TRBJ2-2; 7 nucleotides match TRBD2. The length of the CDR3 is 15 residues. The J segment lost 6 bases and the V segment lost 0 bases, leaving 5 bases of the junction unmatched. Germline CDR1 reads SGHRS; CDR2 reads YFSETQ.

There are many counts of this clone. CDR3 sequence (DNA): TGTGCCAGCAGCAGGACGGGAGATAATTCACCCCTCCACTTT. Its protein is CASSRTGDNSPLHF. The rearrangement uses TRBV6-6 and TRBJ1-6; D is uncertain. The germline V gene encodes CDR1 MNHNY and CDR2 SVGAGI (reference sequence). This CDR3 region has 14 residues. Trimming removed 6 bases from V and 5 bases from J, with 11 bases in between.

This chain joins TRBV27 and TRBJ2-1; 7 positions match TRBD2. The CDR3 loop spans 16 amino acids. Germline trimming cut 4 bases from V and 3 bases from J; bases unmatched to any gene: 9. The germline V gene has CDR1 MNHEY and CDR2 SMNVEV (reference sequence). Written as DNA, the CDR3 is TGTGCCAGCAGTTCACCCTCTCGCGGGGGCTACAATGAGCAGTTCTTC. Amino acid sequence: CASSSPSRGGYNEQFF.

CDR3 nucleotides: TGTGCCAGCAGCCTTGGGACTAGCTTCACAGATACGCAGTATTTT. Translating gives CASSLGTSFTDTQYF. The J gene is TRBJ2-3, the V gene TRBV6-5; 9 nucleotides align to TRBD2. Trimming removed 6 bases from V and 2 bases from J; junction bases left unmatched: 6. The CDR3 has 15 residues. CDR1 MNHEY and CDR2 SVGAGI come from the germline V gene.

A single count supports this clone. The gene calls are TRBV28 and TRBJ2-2; 8 nucleotides match TRBD1. The CDR3 is 15 amino acids. CDR1 and CDR2 from the germline V gene are MDHEN and SYDVKM. V lost 3 bases and J lost 4; bases outside the gene matches: 4. CDR3 loop: CASSFTGGGTGELFF. The DNA of the CDR3 is TGTGCCAGCAGTTTCACAGGGGGAGGCACCGGGGAGCTGTTTTTT.

V usage is TRBV19 and J usage is TRBJ2-3; TRBD2 agrees at 10 bases. With 4 bases clipped from V and 7 bases from J, the junction kept 8 bases outside the gene matches. Germline-derived CDR1 and CDR2 are LNHDA and SQIVND (reference sequence). CDR3 length equals 15 residues. This CDR3 reads CASSKGTSDLNTQYF. DNA of the CDR3: TGTGCCAGTAGTAAAGGGACTAGCGATTTGAATACGCAGTATTTT.

The chain is built from TRBV6-6 and TRBJ2-1, with TRBD2 matching over 8 bases. CDR1 MNHNY and CDR2 SVGAGI come from the germline V gene (reference sequence). Trimming removed 6 bases from V and 5 bases from J; junction bases left unmatched: 12. The CDR3 has 16 residues. The CDR3 loop reads CASRPNSGEGNNEQFF. The CDR3 region has the DNA TGTGCCAGCAGACCGAATAGCGGGGAAGGGAACAATGAGCAGTTCTTC.

The V call is TRBV6-5, the J call TRBJ1-4; D uncertain. Germline CDR1 reads MNHEY; CDR2 reads SVGAGI. Trimming pared 8 bases from V and 6 bases from J, leaving 13 bases between. The CDR3 is 13 residues long. This chain's CDR3 is CASRRGPDEKLFF. CDR3 DNA: TGTGCCAGCCGGAGAGGGCCGGATGAAAAACTGTTTTTT.

The rearrangement links TRBV2 to TRBJ2-1; TRBD2 matches at 11 bases. V lost 7 bases, J lost 4 bases, and 9 bases stayed unmatched. This CDR3 has 16 amino acids. Germline V CDR1 and CDR2: SNHLY, FYNNEI. Here the CDR3 reads CASKKRTSGSYNEQFF. The CDR3 nucleotides read TGTGCCAGCAAAAAAAGGACTAGCGGGTCATACAATGAGCAGTTCTTC.

V gene TRBV11-2 combines with J gene TRBJ2-1; D is perhaps TRBD2 (5 bases). The CDR3 totals 15 residues. The V and J ends lost 5 bases and 0 bases respectively, with 11 bases between them. Germline assignment: CDR1 SGHAT and CDR2 FQNNGV. In DNA, the CDR3 is TGTGCCAGCAGCGGAGGCCTGTCCTCCTACAATGAGCAGTTCTTC. Translation gives CASSGGLSSYNEQFF.

This clone was counted a few times. V gene TRBV11-3 combines with J gene TRBJ1-1, with D maybe TRBD1 (5 bases). Germline values: CDR1 SGHNT, CDR2 YENEEA. This CDR3 comprises 14 residues. Trimming took 3 bases from V and 2 from J, leaving 10 bases between them. Written as DNA, the CDR3 is TGTGCCAGCAGCTTCGACAGCTTTAACACTGAAGCTTTCTTT. This sequence encodes CASSFDSFNTEAFF.

This clone was observed a few times. Other nucleotide sequences from this sample produce the same CDR3. V gene TRBV11-2 combines with J gene TRBJ1-5; D gene unclear. Germline V CDR1 and CDR2: SGHAT, FQNNGV. The length of the CDR3 is 13 residues. V gave up 0 bases and J gave up 7 bases, with 7 bases separating them. CDR3 bases: TGTGCCAGCAGCTTAGACCGGGAGCAGCCCCAGCATTTT. Its protein is CASSLDREQPQHF.

The chain links TRBV19 to TRBJ1-2, with TRBD1 matching 8 bases. Germline V gene lookup returns CDR1 LNHDA and CDR2 SQIVND (reference sequence). J gave up 2 bases and V 7 bases, and 6 bases lay outside the gene matches. The CDR3 consists of 14 residues. The CDR3 region is CASTLDRVNYGYTF. The CDR3, as DNA: TGTGCCAGTACCCTGGACAGGGTAAACTATGGCTACACCTTC.

This chain connects TRBV19 to TRBJ2-3, with TRBD2 matching over 11 bases. After removal of 4 bases from V and 3 bases from J, the junction contained 12 bases not matched to a gene. Germline CDR1 reads LNHDA; CDR2 reads SQIVND (reference sequence). The CDR3 has 18 amino acids. CDR3 nucleotides: TGTGCCAGTAGTAACAGACCGCCCGGGACTAGCGGTACAGATACGCAGTATTTT. Translation: CASSNRPPGTSGTDTQYF.

CDR3 bases: TGTGCCAGCAGTTTATTGGGTTCAGGACAGGGGGCACCAGAGACCCAGTACTTC. Translating it yields CASSLLGSGQGAPETQYF. The chain joins TRBV27 to TRBJ2-5, with TRBD1 matching over 11 bases. Looked up from germline, CDR1 is MNHEY and CDR2 is SMNVEV (reference sequence). The trim removed 1 base at V and 4 bases at J, leaving 11 bases unmatched. This CDR3 spans 18 amino acids.

The CDR3 loop is CASSRPSGVRNEQYF. The CDR3 bases are TGCGCCAGCAGCCGCCCATCGGGGGTGAGGAACGAGCAGTACTTC. This chain links TRBV5-1 with TRBJ2-7; a weak D match, TRBD2 (6 bases). The V gene lost 4 bases and the J gene lost 5 bases, with 19 bases spanning the gap. This CDR3 is 15 amino acids long. The germline V gene has CDR1 SGHRS and CDR2 YFSETQ. Complete variable domain (other parts from reference TRBV5-1 and TRBJ2-7): KAGVTQTPRYLIKTRGQQVTLSCSPISGHRSVSWYQQTPGQGLQFLFEYFSETQRNKGNFPGRFSGRQFSNSRSEMNVSTLELGDSALYLCASSRPSGVRNEQYFGPGTRLTVT.

The chain combines TRBV7-9 with TRBJ2-7, with D tentatively TRBD2 (5 bases). The CDR3 totals 12 residues. The V gene lost 2 bases and the J gene lost 9 bases, with 11 bases spanning the gap. From germline, CDR1 is SEHNR and CDR2 FQNEAQ (reference sequence). CDR3 DNA: TGTGCCAGCAGCTTAAGAGCAGGAGGGCAGTACTTC. Residues: CASSLRAGGQYF.

The chain employs TRBV28 and TRBJ1-1; D remains unclear. Trimming stripped 4 bases from V and 1 base from J, with 7 bases between. The CDR3 spans 13 residues. The germline CDR1 and CDR2 sequences are MDHEN and SYDVKM. The CDR3 spells CASSSPGNTEAFF. The DNA of the CDR3 is TGTGCCAGCAGTTCCCCCGGGAACACTGAAGCTTTCTTT. Filled out from reference TRBV28 and TRBJ1-1, the complete variable domain reads DVKVTQSSRYLVKRTGEKVFLECVQDMDHENMFWYRQDPGLGLRLIYFSYDVKMKEKGDIPEGYSVSREKKERFSLILESASTNQTSMYLCASSSPGNTEAFFGQGTRLTVV.

This clone was seen only once. CDR3 loop: CASSMAGLAGVRGTGELFF. The CDR3 DNA reads TGTGCCAGTAGTATGGCCGGGCTAGCGGGAGTACGGGGCACCGGGGAGCTGTTTTTT. This chain uses TRBV19 with TRBJ2-2, with TRBD2 matching 10 bases. J lost 4 bases, V lost 3 bases, and 14 bases had no gene match. In germline, CDR1 is LNHDA, CDR2 SQIVND (reference sequence). The CDR3 loop spans 19 amino acids.

V and J are TRBV6-4 and TRBJ2-1, with 10 bases that match TRBD2. After removal of 3 bases from V and 6 bases from J, the junction contained 5 bases not matched to a gene. The CDR3 spans 15 residues. Germline loops: CDR1 MRHNA, CDR2 SNTAGT. CDR3 in DNA: TGTGCCAGCAGTGAAGTAGCGGGAGGCTTCAATGAGCAGTTCTTC. It is translated as CASSEVAGGFNEQFF.

This rearrangement joins TRBV28 to TRBJ2-3; 7 bases are a match to TRBD1. Germline lookup yields CDR1 MDHEN and CDR2 SYDVKM. The ends lost 6 bases at V and 3 bases at J; junction bases unmatched: 6. This CDR3 comprises 14 residues. CDR3: CASSRDSPTDTQYF. In DNA form, the CDR3 reads TGTGCCAGCAGCCGGGACAGTCCTACAGATACGCAGTATTTT.

The rearrangement uses TRBV10-2 and TRBJ2-1; 7 bases match TRBD2. Germline V gives CDR1 WSHSY, CDR2 SAAADI. The CDR3 contains 13 residues. The J segment lost 0 bases and the V segment lost 11 bases, leaving 4 bases of the junction unmatched. The DNA of the CDR3 is TGCGCCGCGGGAGCGAGCTCCTACAATGAGCAGTTCTTC. Translated: CAAGASSYNEQFF.

The chain combines TRBV18 with TRBJ2-5; D gene ambiguous. Germline CDR1 KGHSH, CDR2 LQKENI. The germline V and J ends were trimmed by 1 base and 2 bases, with 5 bases remaining between them. The CDR3 consists of 13 residues. The CDR3 protein is CASSPHQQETQYF. In nucleotides, the CDR3 is TGTGCCAGCTCACCACATCAGCAAGAGACCCAGTACTTC.

The chain combines TRBV20-1 with TRBJ1-6; no clear D gene. In germline, CDR1 is DFQATT, CDR2 SNEGSKA (reference sequence). The CDR3 extends over 14 amino acids. Trimming left V 3 bases short and J 8 bases short, with 14 bases between. CDR3 in DNA: TGCAGTGCTAGTGACACGTTCGGGGATTCACCCCTCCACTTT. It codes for CSASDTFGDSPLHF.

CDR3 sequence reads: CASSFWGTGNQPQHF. CDR3 coding DNA: TGTGCCAGCAGCTTTTGGGGGACAGGGAATCAGCCCCAGCATTTT. This chain connects TRBV5-6 to TRBJ1-5; TRBD1 matches 9 bases. The CDR3 consists of 15 residues. Per the germline V gene, CDR1 is SGHDT and CDR2 is YYEEEE. The J segment lost 4 bases and the V segment lost 2 bases, leaving 4 bases of the junction unmatched.

The chain uses TRBV28 and TRBJ1-1; no definite D call. CDR1 is MDHEN and CDR2 is SYDVKM in the germline V gene. This CDR3 has 14 residues. With 8 bases removed from V and 0 bases from J, the gap between germline ends came to 13 bases. The DNA for the CDR3 is TGTGCCAGCGGACTTGAAATCATGAACACTGAAGCTTTCTTT. Its protein is CASGLEIMNTEAFF.

The genes are TRBV5-6 and TRBJ2-7, with 7 nucleotides matching TRBD1. The length of the CDR3 is 14 residues. Germline CDR1 and CDR2: SGHDT and YYEEEE. V trimming: 0 bases; J trimming: 3 bases; junction bases outside the gene matches: 3. As DNA, the CDR3 is TGTGCCAGCAGCTTGGGACAGGGTTACTACGAGCAGTACTTC. Its translation: CASSLGQGYYEQYF.